The next 22 T cell receptor beta chains were all read from a single sample in a study of OX40 agonist ivuxolimab in advanced cancers. TCRdb keeps only in-frame clones here, not all; method: immunoSEQ multiplex PCR. This table has some 80,000 clones, approximately 84% appearing once. Sample: CD4+ or CD8+ T cells sorted from blood, taken in a trial of the OX40 agonist ivuxolimab. Source of these receptors: an adult with an advanced solid tumor such as melanoma, head and neck, liver or kidney cancer.

The rearrangement uses TRBV27 and TRBJ2-3, with 10 bases matching TRBD1. The length of the CDR3 is 16 residues. The V and J ends lost 0 bases and 9 bases, in that order; junction bases with no gene match: 9. Per the germline V gene, CDR1 is MNHEY and CDR2 is SMNVEV (reference sequence). Written as DNA, the CDR3 is TGTGCCAGCAGTTTATCAGTTAGGGACAGGGGAGACACGCAGTATTTT. Protein sequence: CASSLSVRDRGDTQYF.

The chain recombines TRBV7-2 with TRBJ2-3; 8 nucleotides line up with TRBD1. CDR1 is SGHTA and CDR2 is FQGNSA in the germline V gene. Trimming at V came to 1 base and at J to 3 bases, leaving 12 bases not matched to a gene. The CDR3 has 18 residues. The CDR3 region has the DNA TGTGCCAGCAGCTTAGAACCCTGGACAGGGCGGGGAACAGATACGCAGTATTTT. It yields the protein CASSLEPWTGRGTDTQYF.

The chain employs TRBV10-3 and TRBJ2-7; D is unclear. Trimming stripped 3 bases from V and 2 bases from J, with 8 bases between. From germline, CDR1 is ENHRY and CDR2 SYGVKD. The CDR3 is 13 amino acids. The CDR3: CAISDLAPYEQYF. The CDR3 region has the DNA TGTGCCATCAGTGATCTGGCCCCCTACGAGCAGTACTTC.

The chain links TRBV10-2 to TRBJ2-5, with D hard to call. The end of the DNA fits TRBJ2-7 better, so the J call may be wrong. This CDR3 spans 13 amino acids. Germline assignment: CDR1 WSHSY and CDR2 SAAADI. As DNA, the CDR3 is TGCGCCAGCAGCGGACGGTCCTCCTACGAGCAGTACTTC. Protein sequence: CASSGRSSYEQYF.

The genes are TRBV4-3 and TRBJ1-6; D is possibly TRBD1 (5 bases). The CDR3 totals 16 residues. CDR1 is LGHNA, CDR2 YSLEER, per germline. V shed 0 bases and J shed 8 bases, with 14 bases lying between them. The chain's CDR3 is CASSQDSPGSHSPLHF. CDR3 DNA: TGCGCCAGCAGCCAAGATTCCCCAGGGTCCCATTCACCCCTCCACTTT.

The chain is built from TRBV5-4 and TRBJ2-1; D unresolved. Germline V gene lookup returns CDR1 SGHNT and CDR2 YYREEE (reference sequence). CDR3 length: 14 amino acids. Trimming shortened V by 4 bases and J by 5 bases, and 13 bases separated the two germline ends. The CDR3: CASSLRLEHNEQFF. The CDR3 DNA sequence: TGTGCCAGCAGCCTTCGACTGGAACACAATGAGCAGTTCTTC. Supplemented by reference TRBV5-4 and TRBJ2-1, the full variable domain reads ETGVTQSPTHLIKTRGQQVTLRCSSQSGHNTVSWYQQALGQGPQFIFQYYREEENGRGNFPPRFSGLQFPNYSSELNVNALELDDSALYLCASSLRLEHNEQFFGPGTRLTVL.

The gene calls are TRBV25-1 and TRBJ2-3; TRBD1 agrees at 11 bases. CDR1 is MGHDK, CDR2 SYGVNS, per germline. The CDR3 consists of 13 residues. The V and J ends lost 8 bases and 2 bases, in that order; junction bases with no gene match: 0. The CDR3 DNA is TGTGCCAGCGGACAGGGGGCCACAGATACGCAGTATTTT. Translated: CASGQGATDTQYF.

V and J are TRBV19 and TRBJ1-6, with no clear D. The CDR3 totals 14 residues. Germline assignment: CDR1 LNHDA and CDR2 SQIVND (reference sequence). Trimming removed 4 bases from V and 10 bases from J, with 14 bases in between. CDR3 sequence: CASSTLDGRSPLHF. CDR3 nucleotide sequence: TGTGCCAGTAGTACTCTTGACGGCCGCTCACCCCTCCACTTT. Full variable domain (rest looked up from reference TRBV19 and TRBJ1-6): DGGITQSPKYLFRKEGQNVTLSCEQNLNHDAMYWYRQDPGQGLRLIYYSQIVNDFQKGDIAEGYSVSREKKESFPLTVTSAQKNPTAFYLCASSTLDGRSPLHFGNGTRLTVT.

This chain connects TRBV6-5 to TRBJ2-7, with D perhaps matching TRBD1 (5 bases). The germline V gene has CDR1 MNHEY and CDR2 SVGAGI. The CDR3 is made up of 14 amino acids. Trimming shortened V by 4 bases and J by 4 bases, and 14 bases separated the two germline ends. CDR3: CASSWFKGPYEQYF. The CDR3 coding sequence is TGTGCCAGCAGTTGGTTTAAGGGGCCATACGAGCAGTACTTC.

This rearrangement joins TRBV7-9 to TRBJ2-1; 9 nucleotides align to TRBD2. This CDR3 is built from 14 residues. J was trimmed by 8 bases and V by 6 bases; bases with no gene match: 8. Germline-derived CDR1 and CDR2 are SEHNR and FQNEAQ (reference sequence). As DNA, the CDR3 is TGTGCCAGCAGATACGGGACTAGCTTCGATGAGCAGTTCTTC. This gives the protein CASRYGTSFDEQFF.

The CDR3 bases are TGTGCCAGCAGTTCCTCAGAGTACCAAGAGACCCAGTACTTC. It is translated as CASSSSEYQETQYF. This chain joins TRBV5-6 and TRBJ2-5; no reliable D call. From germline, CDR1 is SGHDT and CDR2 YYEEEE. The CDR3 covers 14 residues. The V gene lost 5 bases and the J gene lost 0 bases, with 11 bases spanning the gap.

This clone was detected a few times. This chain links TRBV4-3 with TRBJ2-2, with TRBD1 matching 7 bases. J lost 0 bases, V lost 0 bases, and 4 bases had no gene match. CDR3 length: 17 residues. Germline V gene lookup returns CDR1 LGHNA and CDR2 YSLEER. The CDR3, as DNA: TGCGCCAGCAGCCAAGAAACAGGGGCTCCGAACACCGGGGAGCTGTTTTTT. Amino acids: CASSQETGAPNTGELFF.

Details on this clone: The sample contains more than one DNA sequence encoding this CDR3. This chain connects TRBV29-1 to TRBJ2-3; D possibly corresponds to TRBD2 (8 bases). The germline CDR1 and CDR2 sequences are SQVTM and ANQGSEA. CDR3 length: 15 residues. Trimming stripped 3 bases from V and 9 bases from J, with 22 bases between. Written as DNA, the CDR3 is TGCAGCGTTGACCCGGGACTAGGGGGCGGGGGCACGCAGTATTTT. Translating it yields CSVDPGLGGGGTQYF.

The chain employs TRBV18 and TRBJ2-2; 12 bases agree with TRBD2. Germline loops: CDR1 KGHSH, CDR2 LQKENI. J was trimmed by 5 bases and V by 4 bases; bases with no gene match: 2. The CDR3 contains 15 residues. The CDR3 nucleotides read TGTGCCAGCTCACGACTAGCGGGAGAGACCGGGGAGCTGTTTTTT. This gives the protein CASSRLAGETGELFF.

This chain links TRBV7-2 with TRBJ1-6, with D possibly matching TRBD1 (5 bases). This CDR3 has 15 residues. Germline-derived CDR1 and CDR2 are SGHTA and FQGNSA. Trimming pared 4 bases from V and 6 bases from J, leaving 13 bases between. The CDR3 here is CASSWVGVSNSPLHF. The CDR3, as DNA: TGTGCCAGCAGCTGGGTGGGGGTTTCTAATTCACCCCTCCACTTT.

This clone was detected only a few times. The chain's CDR3 is CASSWGGTDTQYF. CDR3 DNA: TGTGCCAGCAGCTGGGGGGGCACAGATACGCAGTATTTT. This sequence joins TRBV21-1 and TRBJ2-3; TRBD2 was called by the table and not checked on the DNA. TRBV21-1 is assigned pseudogene status. This CDR3 is 13 amino acids long.

The chain combines TRBV10-1 with TRBJ2-1; D is undetermined. Germline CDR1 is WNHNN and CDR2 is SYGVQD (reference sequence). Trimming removed 3 bases at V and 3 bases at J, with 9 bases between. The CDR3 loop spans 14 amino acids. CDR3 coding DNA: TGCGCCAGCAGTGAATCTTTCGGCTACAATGAGCAGTTCTTC. This encodes CASSESFGYNEQFF.

The chain carries TRBV30 and TRBJ1-4; 8 nucleotides line up with TRBD1. J was trimmed by 7 bases and V by 0 bases; bases with no gene match: 13. CDR1 is GTSNPN, CDR2 SVGIG, per germline (reference sequence). There are 17 residues in the CDR3. The CDR3 is CAWSVGAGGGFGEKLFF. DNA of the CDR3: TGTGCCTGGAGTGTAGGGGCAGGGGGCGGGTTCGGTGAAAAACTGTTTTTT. Full variable domain (rest looked up from reference TRBV30 and TRBJ1-4): SQTIHQWPATLVQPVGSPLSLECTVEGTSNPNLYWYRQAAGRGLQLLFYSVGIGQISSEVPQNLSASRPQDRQFILSSKKLLLSDSGFYLCAWSVGAGGGFGEKLFFGSGTQLSVL.

The chain is built from TRBV18 and TRBJ1-1; 9 nucleotides match TRBD1. Germline V CDR1 and CDR2: KGHSH, LQKENI. The CDR3 is 15 amino acids. The trim removed 3 bases at V and 7 bases at J, leaving 9 bases unmatched. This chain's CDR3 is CASSPGTGLIFEAFF. In DNA, the CDR3 is TGTGCCAGCTCACCGGGGACAGGGTTAATATTTGAAGCTTTCTTT.

This rearrangement joins TRBV11-2 to TRBJ1-3; D remains unclear. Germline V gives CDR1 SGHAT, CDR2 FQNNGV. The CDR3 is made up of 13 amino acids. Between the trimmed V and J ends, which lost 5 bases and 2 bases, there was a span of 7 bases. The CDR3 protein is CASSPPPGNTIYF. The CDR3 bases are TGTGCCAGCAGCCCTCCGCCTGGAAACACCATATATTTT.

The gene calls are TRBV5-6 and TRBJ2-3, with D perhaps assigned TRBD1 or TRBD2 (5 bases each). The CDR3 sequence is 14 residues long. The V end lost 0 bases, the J end lost 4 bases, and 9 bases lay between the germline ends. Germline V gives CDR1 SGHDT, CDR2 YYEEEE. Here the CDR3 reads CASSLGGNADTQYF. The CDR3 DNA follows: TGTGCCAGCAGCTTGGGGGGGAACGCAGATACGCAGTATTTT.

The chain links TRBV18 to TRBJ1-5; 11 bases match TRBD1. V was pared by 5 bases and J by 2 bases, with 8 bases of the junction left unmatched. Germline V lookup: CDR1 KGHSH, CDR2 LQKENI. There are 17 residues in the CDR3. The CDR3 region is CASSADRGRIGNQPQHF. For the CDR3, the DNA is TGTGCCAGCTCAGCGGACAGGGGGCGTATCGGCAATCAGCCCCAGCATTTT.